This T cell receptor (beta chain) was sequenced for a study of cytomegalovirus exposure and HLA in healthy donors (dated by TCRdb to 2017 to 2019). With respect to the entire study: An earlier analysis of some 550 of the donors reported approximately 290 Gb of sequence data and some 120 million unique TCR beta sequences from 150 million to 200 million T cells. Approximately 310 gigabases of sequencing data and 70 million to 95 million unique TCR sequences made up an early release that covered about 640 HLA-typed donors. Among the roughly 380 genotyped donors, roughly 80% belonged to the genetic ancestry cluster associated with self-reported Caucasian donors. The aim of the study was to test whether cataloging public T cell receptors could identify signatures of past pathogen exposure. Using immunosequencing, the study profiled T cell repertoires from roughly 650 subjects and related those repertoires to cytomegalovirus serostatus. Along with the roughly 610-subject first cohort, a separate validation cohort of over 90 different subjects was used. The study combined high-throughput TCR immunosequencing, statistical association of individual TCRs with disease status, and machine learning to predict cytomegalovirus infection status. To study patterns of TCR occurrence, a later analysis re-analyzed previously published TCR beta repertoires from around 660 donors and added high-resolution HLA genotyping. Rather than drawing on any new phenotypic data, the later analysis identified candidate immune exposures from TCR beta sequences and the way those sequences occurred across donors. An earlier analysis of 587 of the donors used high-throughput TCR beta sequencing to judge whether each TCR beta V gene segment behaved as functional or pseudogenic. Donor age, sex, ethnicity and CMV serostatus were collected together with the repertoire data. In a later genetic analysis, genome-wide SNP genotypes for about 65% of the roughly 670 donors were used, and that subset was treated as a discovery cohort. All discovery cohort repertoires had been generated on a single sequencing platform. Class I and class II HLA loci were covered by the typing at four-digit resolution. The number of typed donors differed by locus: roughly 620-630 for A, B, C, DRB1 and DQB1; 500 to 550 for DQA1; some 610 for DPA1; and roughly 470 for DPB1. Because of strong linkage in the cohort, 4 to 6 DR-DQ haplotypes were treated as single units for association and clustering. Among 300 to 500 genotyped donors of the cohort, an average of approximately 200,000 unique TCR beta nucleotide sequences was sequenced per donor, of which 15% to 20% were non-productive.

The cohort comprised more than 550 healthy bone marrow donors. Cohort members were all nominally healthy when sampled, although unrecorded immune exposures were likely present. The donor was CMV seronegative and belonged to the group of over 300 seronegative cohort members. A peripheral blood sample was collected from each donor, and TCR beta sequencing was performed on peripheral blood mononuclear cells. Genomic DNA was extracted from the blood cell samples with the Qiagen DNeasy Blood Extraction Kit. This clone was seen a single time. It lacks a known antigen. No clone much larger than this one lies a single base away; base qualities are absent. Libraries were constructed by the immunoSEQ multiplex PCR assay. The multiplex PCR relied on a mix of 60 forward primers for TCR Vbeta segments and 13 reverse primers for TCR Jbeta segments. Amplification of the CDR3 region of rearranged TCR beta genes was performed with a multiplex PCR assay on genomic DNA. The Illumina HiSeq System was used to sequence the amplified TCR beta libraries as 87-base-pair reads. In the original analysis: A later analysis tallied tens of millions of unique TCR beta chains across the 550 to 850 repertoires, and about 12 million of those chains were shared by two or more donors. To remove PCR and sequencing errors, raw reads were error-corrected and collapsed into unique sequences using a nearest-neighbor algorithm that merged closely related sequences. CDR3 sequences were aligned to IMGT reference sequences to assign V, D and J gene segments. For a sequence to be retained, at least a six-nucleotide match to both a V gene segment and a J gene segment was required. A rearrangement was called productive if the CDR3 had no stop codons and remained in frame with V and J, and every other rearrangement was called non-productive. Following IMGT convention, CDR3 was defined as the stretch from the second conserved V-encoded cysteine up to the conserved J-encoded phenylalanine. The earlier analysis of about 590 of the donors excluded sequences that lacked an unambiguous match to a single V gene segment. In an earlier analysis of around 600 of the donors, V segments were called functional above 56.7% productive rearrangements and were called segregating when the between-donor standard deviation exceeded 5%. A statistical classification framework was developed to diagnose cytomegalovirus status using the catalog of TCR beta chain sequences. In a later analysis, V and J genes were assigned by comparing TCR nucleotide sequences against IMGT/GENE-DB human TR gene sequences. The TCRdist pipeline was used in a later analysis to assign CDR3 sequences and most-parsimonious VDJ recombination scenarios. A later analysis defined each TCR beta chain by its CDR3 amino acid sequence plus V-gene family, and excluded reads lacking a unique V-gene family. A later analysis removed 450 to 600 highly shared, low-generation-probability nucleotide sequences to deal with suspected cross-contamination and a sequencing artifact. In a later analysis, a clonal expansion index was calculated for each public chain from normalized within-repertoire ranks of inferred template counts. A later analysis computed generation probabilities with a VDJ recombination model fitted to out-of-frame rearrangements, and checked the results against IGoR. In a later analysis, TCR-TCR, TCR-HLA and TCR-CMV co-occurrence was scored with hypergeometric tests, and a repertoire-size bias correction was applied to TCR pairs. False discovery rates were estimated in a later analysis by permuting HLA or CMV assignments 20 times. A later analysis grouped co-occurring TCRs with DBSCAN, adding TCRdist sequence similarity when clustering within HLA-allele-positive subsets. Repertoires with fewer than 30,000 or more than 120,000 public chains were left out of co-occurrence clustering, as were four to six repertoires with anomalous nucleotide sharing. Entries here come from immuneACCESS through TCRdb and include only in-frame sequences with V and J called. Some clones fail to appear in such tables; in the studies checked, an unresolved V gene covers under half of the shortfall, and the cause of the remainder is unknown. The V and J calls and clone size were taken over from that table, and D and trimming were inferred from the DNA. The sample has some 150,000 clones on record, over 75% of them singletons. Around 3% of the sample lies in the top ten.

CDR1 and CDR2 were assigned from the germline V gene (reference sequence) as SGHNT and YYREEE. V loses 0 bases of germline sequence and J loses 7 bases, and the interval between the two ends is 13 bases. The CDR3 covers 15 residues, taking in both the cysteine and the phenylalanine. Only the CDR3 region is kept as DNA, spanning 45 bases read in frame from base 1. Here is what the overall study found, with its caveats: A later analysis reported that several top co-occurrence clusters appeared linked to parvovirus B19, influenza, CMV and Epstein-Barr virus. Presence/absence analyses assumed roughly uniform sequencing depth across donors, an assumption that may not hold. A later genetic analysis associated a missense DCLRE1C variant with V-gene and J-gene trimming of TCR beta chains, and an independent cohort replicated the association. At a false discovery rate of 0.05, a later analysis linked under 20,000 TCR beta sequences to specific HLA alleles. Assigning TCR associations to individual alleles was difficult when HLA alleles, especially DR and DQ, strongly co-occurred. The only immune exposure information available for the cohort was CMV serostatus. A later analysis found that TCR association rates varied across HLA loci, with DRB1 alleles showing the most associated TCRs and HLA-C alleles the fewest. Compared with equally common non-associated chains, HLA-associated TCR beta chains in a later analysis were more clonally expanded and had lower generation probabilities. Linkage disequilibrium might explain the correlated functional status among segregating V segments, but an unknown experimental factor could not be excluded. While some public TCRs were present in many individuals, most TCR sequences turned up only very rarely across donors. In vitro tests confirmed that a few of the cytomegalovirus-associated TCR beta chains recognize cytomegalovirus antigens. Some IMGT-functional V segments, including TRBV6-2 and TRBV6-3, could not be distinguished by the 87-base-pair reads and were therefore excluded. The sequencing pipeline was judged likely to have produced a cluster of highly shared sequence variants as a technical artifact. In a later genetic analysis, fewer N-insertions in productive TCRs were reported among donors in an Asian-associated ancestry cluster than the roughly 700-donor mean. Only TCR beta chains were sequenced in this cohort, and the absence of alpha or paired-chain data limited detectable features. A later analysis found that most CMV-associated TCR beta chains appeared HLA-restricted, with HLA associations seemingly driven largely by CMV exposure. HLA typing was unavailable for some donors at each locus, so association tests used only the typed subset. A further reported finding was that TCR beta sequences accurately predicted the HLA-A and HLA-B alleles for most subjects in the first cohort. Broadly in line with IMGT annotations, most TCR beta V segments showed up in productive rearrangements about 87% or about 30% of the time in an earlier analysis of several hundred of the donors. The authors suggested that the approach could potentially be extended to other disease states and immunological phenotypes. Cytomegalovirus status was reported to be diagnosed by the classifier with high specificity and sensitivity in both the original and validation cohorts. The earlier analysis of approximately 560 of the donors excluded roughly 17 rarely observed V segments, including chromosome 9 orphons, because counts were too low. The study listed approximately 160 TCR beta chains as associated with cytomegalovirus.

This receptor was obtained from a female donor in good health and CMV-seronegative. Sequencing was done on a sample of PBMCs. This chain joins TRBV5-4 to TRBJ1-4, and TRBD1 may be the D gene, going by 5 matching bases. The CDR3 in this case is CASSLGQGSGEKLFF. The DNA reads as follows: TGTGCCAGCAGCTTGGGTCAGGGCTCGGGTGAAAAACTGTTTTTT.